This TCR beta chain was sequenced for a study of shared clonotypes between healthy human individuals. Germline loops: CDR1 KGHSH, CDR2 LQKENI. The length of the CDR3 is 13 residues. The V end lost 4 bases, the J end lost 3 bases, and 9 bases lay between the germline ends. Measured with immunoSEQ multiplex PCR; TCRdb has only the in-frame clones, and not every one. The table has some 2,100,000 clones, around 95% seen once. The source is a man aged 18 to 29 in good health. The sample comprised naive CD4+ T cells sorted from blood. Subset reported: CD45RA+ positively selected. The chain has TRBV18 and TRBJ1-2; D is possibly TRBD1 (6 bases). DNA of the CDR3: TGTGCCAGCTCACAACAGGGAGACTATGGCTACACCTTC. It encodes CASSQQGDYGYTF.